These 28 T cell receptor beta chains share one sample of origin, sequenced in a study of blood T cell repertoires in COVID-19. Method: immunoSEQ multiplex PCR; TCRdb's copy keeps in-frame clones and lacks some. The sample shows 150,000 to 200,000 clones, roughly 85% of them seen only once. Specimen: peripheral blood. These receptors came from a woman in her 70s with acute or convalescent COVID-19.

For the CDR3, the DNA is TGCGCCAGCCGAGGACAGCCTCCTAACTATGGCTACACCTTC. This sequence encodes CASRGQPPNYGYTF. The V gene is TRBV5-1, the J gene TRBJ1-2; possible D gene TRBD1, 6 bases. The CDR3 extends over 14 amino acids. Germline V gene data show CDR1 as SGHRS and CDR2 as YFSETQ. Trimming took off 7 bases at V and 0 bases at J, with 13 bases between the two ends.

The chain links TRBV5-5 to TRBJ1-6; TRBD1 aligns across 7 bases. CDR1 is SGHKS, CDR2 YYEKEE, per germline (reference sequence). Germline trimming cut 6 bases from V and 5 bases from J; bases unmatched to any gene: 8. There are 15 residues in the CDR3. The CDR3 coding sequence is TGTGCCAGCACCAAGATCAGGGGGGATAATTCACCCCTCCACTTT. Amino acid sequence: CASTKIRGDNSPLHF.

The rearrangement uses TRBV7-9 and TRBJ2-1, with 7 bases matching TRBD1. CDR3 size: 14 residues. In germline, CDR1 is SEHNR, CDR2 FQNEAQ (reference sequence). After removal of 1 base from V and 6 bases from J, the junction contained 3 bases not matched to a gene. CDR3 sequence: CASSLVQGINEQFF. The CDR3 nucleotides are TGTGCCAGCAGCTTAGTACAGGGGATCAATGAGCAGTTCTTC.

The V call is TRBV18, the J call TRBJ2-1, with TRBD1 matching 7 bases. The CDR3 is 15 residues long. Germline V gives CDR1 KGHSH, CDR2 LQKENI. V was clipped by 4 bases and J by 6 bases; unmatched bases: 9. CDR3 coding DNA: TGTGCCAGCTCACAAACGACAGGGCAGCGCAATGAGCAGTTCTTC. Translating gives CASSQTTGQRNEQFF.

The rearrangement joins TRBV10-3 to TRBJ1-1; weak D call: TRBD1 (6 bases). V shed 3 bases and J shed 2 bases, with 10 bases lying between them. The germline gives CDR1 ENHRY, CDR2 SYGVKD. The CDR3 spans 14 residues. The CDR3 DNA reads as TGTGCCATCAGTGATACGGACAGAAACACTGAAGCTTTCTTT. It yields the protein CAISDTDRNTEAFF.

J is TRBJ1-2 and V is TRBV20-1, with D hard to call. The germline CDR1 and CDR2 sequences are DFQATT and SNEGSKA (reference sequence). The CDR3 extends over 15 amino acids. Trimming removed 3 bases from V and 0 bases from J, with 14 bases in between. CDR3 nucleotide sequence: TGCAGTGCTAGTAAGCAGGTCGGCTCTAACTATGGCTACACCTTC. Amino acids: CSASKQVGSNYGYTF.

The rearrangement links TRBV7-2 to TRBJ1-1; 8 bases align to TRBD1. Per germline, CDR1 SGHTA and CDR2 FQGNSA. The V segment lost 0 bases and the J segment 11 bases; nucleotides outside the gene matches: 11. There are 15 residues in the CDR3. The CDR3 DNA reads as TGTGCCAGCAGCTTAGCAGGGCAGGGGGCGAGTAGGGCTTTCTTT. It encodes CASSLAGQGASRAFF.

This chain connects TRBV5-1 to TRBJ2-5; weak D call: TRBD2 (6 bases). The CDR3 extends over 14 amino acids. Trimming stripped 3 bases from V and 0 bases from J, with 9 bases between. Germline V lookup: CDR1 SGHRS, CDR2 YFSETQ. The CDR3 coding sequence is TGCGCCAGCAGCTCCTCTAGCGACCAAGAGACCCAGTACTTC. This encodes CASSSSSDQETQYF.

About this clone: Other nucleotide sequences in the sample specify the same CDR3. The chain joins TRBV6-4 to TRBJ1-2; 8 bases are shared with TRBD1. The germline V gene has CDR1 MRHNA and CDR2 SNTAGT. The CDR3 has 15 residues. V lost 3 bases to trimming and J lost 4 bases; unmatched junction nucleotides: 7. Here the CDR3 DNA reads TGTGCCAGCAGTGATACGGGACAGGCCCTCTATGGCTACACCTTC. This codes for CASSDTGQALYGYTF.

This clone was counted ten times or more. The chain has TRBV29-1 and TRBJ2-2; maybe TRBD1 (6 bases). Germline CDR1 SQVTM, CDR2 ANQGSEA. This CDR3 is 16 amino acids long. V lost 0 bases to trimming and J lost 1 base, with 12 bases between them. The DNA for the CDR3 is TGCAGCGTTGAAGATCAGGCCAGGGGGAACACCGGGGAGCTGTTTTTT. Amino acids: CSVEDQARGNTGELFF.

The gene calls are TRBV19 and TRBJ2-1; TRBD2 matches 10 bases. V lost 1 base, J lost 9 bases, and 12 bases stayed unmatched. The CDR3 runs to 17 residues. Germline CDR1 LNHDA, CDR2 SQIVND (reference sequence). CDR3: CASSIGSGRSGGGEQFF. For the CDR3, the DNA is TGTGCCAGTAGTATAGGTAGCGGGAGGTCCGGAGGGGGTGAGCAGTTCTTC.

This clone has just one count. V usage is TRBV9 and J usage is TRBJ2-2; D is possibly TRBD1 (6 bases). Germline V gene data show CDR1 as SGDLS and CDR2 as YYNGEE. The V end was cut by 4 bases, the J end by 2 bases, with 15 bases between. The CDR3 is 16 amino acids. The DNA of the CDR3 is TGTGCCAGCAGCCCCAGAGACAGGCCCAACACCGGGGAGCTGTTTTTT. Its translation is CASSPRDRPNTGELFF.

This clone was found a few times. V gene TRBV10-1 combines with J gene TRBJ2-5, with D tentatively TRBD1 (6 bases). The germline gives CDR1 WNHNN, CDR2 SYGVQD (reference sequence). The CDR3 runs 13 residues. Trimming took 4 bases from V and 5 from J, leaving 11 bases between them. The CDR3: CASSVGTQETQYF. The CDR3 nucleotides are TGCGCCAGCAGTGTCGGGACACAGGAGACCCAGTACTTC.

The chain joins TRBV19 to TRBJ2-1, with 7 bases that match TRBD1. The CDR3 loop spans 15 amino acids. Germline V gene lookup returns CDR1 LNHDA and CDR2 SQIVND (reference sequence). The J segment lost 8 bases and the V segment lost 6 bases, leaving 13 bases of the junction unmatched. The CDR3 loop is CASSRTGPHTDEQFF. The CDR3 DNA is TGTGCCAGTAGCCGGACAGGCCCGCATACGGATGAGCAGTTCTTC.

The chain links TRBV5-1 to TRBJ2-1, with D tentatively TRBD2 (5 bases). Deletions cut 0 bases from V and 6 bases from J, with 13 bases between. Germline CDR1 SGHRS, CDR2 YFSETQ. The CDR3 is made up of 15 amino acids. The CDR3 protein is CASSLESGSRNEQFF. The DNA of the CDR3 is TGCGCCAGCAGCTTGGAATCGGGATCTCGCAATGAGCAGTTCTTC.

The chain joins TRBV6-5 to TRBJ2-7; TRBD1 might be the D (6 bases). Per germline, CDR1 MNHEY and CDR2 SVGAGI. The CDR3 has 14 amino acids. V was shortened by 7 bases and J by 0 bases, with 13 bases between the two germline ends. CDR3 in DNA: TGTGCCAGCAAGGGGGACACGAGCTCCTACGAGCAGTACTTC. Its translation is CASKGDTSSYEQYF.

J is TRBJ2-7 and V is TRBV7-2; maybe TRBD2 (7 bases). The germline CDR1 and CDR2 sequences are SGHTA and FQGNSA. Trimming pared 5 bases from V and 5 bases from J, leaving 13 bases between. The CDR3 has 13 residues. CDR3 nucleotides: TGTGCCAGCAGCGAAATAGGGGGGGACGAGCAGTACTTC. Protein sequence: CASSEIGGDEQYF.

CDR3 sequence (DNA): TGTGCCAGCAGCCGTAAAGCGGGTTCACCCCTCCACTTT. As protein: CASSRKAGSPLHF. The V call is TRBV3-1 (or the pseudogene TRBV3-2), the J call TRBJ1-6; D uncertain. Germline V gene data show CDR1 as LGHDT and CDR2 as YNNKEL (reference sequence). The CDR3 has 13 amino acids. The ends were cut back, 4 bases at V and 9 bases at J, with 10 bases in the middle.

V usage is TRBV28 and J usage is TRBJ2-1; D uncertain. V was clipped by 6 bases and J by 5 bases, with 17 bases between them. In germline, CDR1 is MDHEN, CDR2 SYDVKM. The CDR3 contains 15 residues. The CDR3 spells CASSPWATLDNEQFF. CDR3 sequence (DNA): TGTGCCAGCAGCCCTTGGGCCACTTTGGACAATGAGCAGTTCTTC.

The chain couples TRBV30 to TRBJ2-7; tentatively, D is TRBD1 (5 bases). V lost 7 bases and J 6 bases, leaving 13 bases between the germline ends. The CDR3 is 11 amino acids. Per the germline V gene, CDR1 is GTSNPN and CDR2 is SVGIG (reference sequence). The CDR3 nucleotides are TGTGCCTTGAGCAGGGTAGGCGAGCAGTACTTC. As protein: CALSRVGEQYF.

The CDR3 is CASRTGIRGEKLFF. CDR3 nucleotide sequence: TGTGCCAGTAGGACAGGGATAAGGGGTGAAAAACTGTTTTTT. The rearrangement links TRBV19 to TRBJ1-4; 7 bases fit TRBD1. The CDR3 covers 14 residues. The V and J ends lost 6 bases and 7 bases, in that order; junction bases with no gene match: 8. Germline V gene sequence: CDR1 LNHDA, CDR2 SQIVND (reference sequence).

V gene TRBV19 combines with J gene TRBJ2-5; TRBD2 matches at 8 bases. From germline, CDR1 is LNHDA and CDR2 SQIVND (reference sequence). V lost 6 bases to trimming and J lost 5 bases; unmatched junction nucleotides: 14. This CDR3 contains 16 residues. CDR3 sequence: CASSPSGGRGGETQYF. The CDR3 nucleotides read TGTGCCAGTAGCCCCTCTGGGGGGCGCGGGGGGGAGACCCAGTACTTC.

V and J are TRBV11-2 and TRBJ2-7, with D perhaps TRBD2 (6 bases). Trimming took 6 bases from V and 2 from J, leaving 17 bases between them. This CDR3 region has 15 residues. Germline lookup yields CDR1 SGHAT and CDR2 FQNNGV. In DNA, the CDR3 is TGTGCCAGCAGAAGAAAGCGGGTAACCCCCTACGAGCAGTACTTC. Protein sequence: CASRRKRVTPYEQYF.

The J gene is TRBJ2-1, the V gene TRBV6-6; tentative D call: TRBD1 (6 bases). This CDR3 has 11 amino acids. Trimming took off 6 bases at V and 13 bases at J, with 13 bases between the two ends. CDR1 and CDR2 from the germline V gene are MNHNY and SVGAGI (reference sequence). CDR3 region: CASRRRDTQFF. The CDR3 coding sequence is TGTGCCAGCAGACGCCGGGACACTCAGTTCTTC.

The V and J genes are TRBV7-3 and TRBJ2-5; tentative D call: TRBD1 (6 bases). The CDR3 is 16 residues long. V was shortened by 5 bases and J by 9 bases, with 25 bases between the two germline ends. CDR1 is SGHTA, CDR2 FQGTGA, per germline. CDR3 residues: CASSAGKTGLIESQYF. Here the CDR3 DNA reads TGTGCCAGCAGCGCTGGCAAGACAGGACTCATCGAGTCCCAGTACTTC.

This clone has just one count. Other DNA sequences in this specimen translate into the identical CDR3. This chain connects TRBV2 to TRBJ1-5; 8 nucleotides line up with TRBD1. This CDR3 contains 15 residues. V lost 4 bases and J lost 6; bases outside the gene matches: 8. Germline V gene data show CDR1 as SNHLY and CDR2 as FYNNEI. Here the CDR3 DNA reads TGTGCCAGCAGTGCAGGACAGGGAGAGACTCAGCCCCAGCATTTT. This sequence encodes CASSAGQGETQPQHF. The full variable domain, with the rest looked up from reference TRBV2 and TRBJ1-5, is EPEVTQTPSHQVTQMGQEVILRCVPISNHLYFYWYRQILGQKVEFLVSFYNNEISEKSEIFDDQFSVERPDGSNFTLKIRSTKLEDSAMYFCASSAGQGETQPQHFGDGTRLSIL.

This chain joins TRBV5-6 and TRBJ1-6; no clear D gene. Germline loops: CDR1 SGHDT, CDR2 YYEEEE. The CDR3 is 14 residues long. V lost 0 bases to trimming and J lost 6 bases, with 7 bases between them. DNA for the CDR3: TGTGCCAGCAGCTTGGAGCGGTCTAATTCACCCCTCCACTTT. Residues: CASSLERSNSPLHF. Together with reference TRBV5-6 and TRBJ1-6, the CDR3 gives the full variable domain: DAGVTQSPTHLIKTRGQQVTLRCSPKSGHDTVSWYQQALGQGPQFIFQYYEEEERQRGNFPDRFSGHQFPNYSSELNVNALLLGDSALYLCASSLERSNSPLHFGNGTRLTVT.

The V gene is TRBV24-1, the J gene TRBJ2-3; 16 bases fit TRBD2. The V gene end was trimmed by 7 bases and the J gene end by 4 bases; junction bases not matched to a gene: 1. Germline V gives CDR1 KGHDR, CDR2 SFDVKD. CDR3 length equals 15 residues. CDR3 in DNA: TGTGCCACCAGCGGGACTAGCGGGAGGGCAGATACGCAGTATTTT. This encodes CATSGTSGRADTQYF.